Listed here are 20 T cell receptor beta chains from one sample, sequenced in a study of T cell responses to AZD1222 COVID-19 vaccine. The table came from immunoSEQ multiplex PCR; TCRdb's copy has only in-frame clones and leaves some out. The sample includes about 120,000 clones, 80% to 90% of them seen just once. The material was peripheral blood, obtained on day 0 of AZD1222 vaccination. These receptors were taken from an adult in good health.

The CDR3 DNA is TGTGCCAGCAGCCCTTTCCGGCCTATCCGGGGAGGAAACACCATATATTTT. Translation gives CASSPFRPIRGGNTIYF. The gene calls are TRBV6-2 or TRBV6-3 and TRBJ1-3, with D uncertain. CDR1 MNHEY and CDR2 SVGEGT come from the germline V gene. V shed 6 bases and J shed 4 bases, with 22 bases lying between them. The CDR3 extends over 17 amino acids.

Only one count was recorded for this clone. This chain uses TRBV19 with TRBJ2-2, with 11 bases identical to TRBD1. CDR1 is LNHDA and CDR2 is SQIVND in the germline V gene (reference sequence). Trimming removed 4 bases from V and 0 bases from J; junction bases left unmatched: 4. The CDR3 has 17 amino acids. The CDR3 nucleotides read TGTGCCAGTAGTACCGGGACAGGGGGATCGAACACCGGGGAGCTGTTTTTT. Translating gives CASSTGTGGSNTGELFF.

This clone was recorded a few times. The J gene is TRBJ2-7, the V gene TRBV5-5, with D tentatively TRBD1 or TRBD2 (5 bases each). V lost 4 bases and J 5 bases, leaving 19 bases between the germline ends. Germline values: CDR1 SGHKS, CDR2 YYEKEE (reference sequence). The CDR3 is 15 residues long. The CDR3 DNA sequence: TGTGCCAGCAGCCCCCAGCCGGGGCGGAGGAACGAGCAGTACTTC. It codes for CASSPQPGRRNEQYF.

The V and J genes are TRBV10-3 and TRBJ1-1; D call uncertain. This CDR3 has 13 residues. V shed 3 bases and J shed 8 bases, with 13 bases lying between them. The germline gives CDR1 ENHRY, CDR2 SYGVKD. CDR3 sequence reads: CAISEDNQPEAFF. CDR3 in DNA: TGTGCCATCAGTGAAGATAATCAACCCGAAGCTTTCTTT.

The chain couples TRBV4-3 to TRBJ1-2; D ambiguous. This CDR3 region has 15 residues. V was clipped by 2 bases and J by 6 bases, with 16 bases between them. Germline loops: CDR1 LGHNA, CDR2 YSLEER. The CDR3 spells CASSQLRTSGNGYTF. The CDR3 bases are TGCGCCAGCAGCCAATTAAGGACGAGCGGCAATGGCTACACCTTC.

The V and J genes are TRBV12-5 and TRBJ2-1; the match to TRBD1 covers 8 bases. This CDR3 contains 15 residues. Germline CDR1 LGHNT, CDR2 FRNRAP. The trim removed 1 base at V and 5 bases at J, leaving 4 bases unmatched. The CDR3 here is CASGLGTGKNNEQFF. As DNA, the CDR3 is TGTGCTAGTGGTTTGGGGACAGGGAAAAACAATGAGCAGTTCTTC.

The CDR3 region is CASSNSGGITGELFF. CDR3 sequence (DNA): TGTGCCAGCAGCAATTCGGGTGGAATCACCGGGGAGCTGTTTTTT. The V and J genes are TRBV7-3 and TRBJ2-2, with D hard to call. Trimming pared 5 bases from V and 4 bases from J, leaving 14 bases between. There are 15 residues in the CDR3. Germline V gene data show CDR1 as SGHTA and CDR2 as FQGTGA.

CDR3 amino acids: CASSQVFREQYF. In nucleotides, the CDR3 is TGTGCCAGCAGCCAGGTTTTCCGCGAGCAGTACTTC. The chain is built from TRBV28 and TRBJ2-7; D uncertain. V dropped 6 bases and J dropped 6 bases, with 12 bases sitting between them. The CDR3 runs 12 residues. Germline assignment: CDR1 MDHEN and CDR2 SYDVKM.

This rearrangement joins TRBV5-5 to TRBJ1-1; D perhaps matches TRBD1 (5 bases). V lost 2 bases and J 5 bases, leaving 13 bases between the germline ends. The CDR3 extends over 14 amino acids. The germline gives CDR1 SGHKS, CDR2 YYEKEE (reference sequence). The CDR3 sequence is CASSFWDGGTEAFF. The DNA of the CDR3 is TGTGCCAGCAGCTTTTGGGACGGTGGAACTGAAGCTTTCTTT.

CDR3 sequence: CASSLGVGPYGYTF. CDR3 nucleotide sequence: TGTGCCAGCAGCCTAGGGGTCGGACCTTATGGCTACACCTTC. V gene TRBV6-5 combines with J gene TRBJ1-2; TRBD1 is a possible D gene (5 bases). The CDR3 spans 14 residues. Germline CDR1 and CDR2: MNHEY and SVGAGI. V lost 6 bases and J lost 5, with 16 bases in between.

This chain uses TRBV9 with TRBJ2-1, with 10 nucleotides matching TRBD2. Germline assignment: CDR1 SGDLS and CDR2 YYNGEE. The CDR3 runs to 14 residues. The ends lost 0 bases at V and 6 bases at J; junction bases unmatched: 0. This chain's CDR3 is CASSVVAGGNEQFF. In nucleotides, the CDR3 is TGTGCCAGCAGCGTAGTAGCGGGAGGCAATGAGCAGTTCTTC.

CDR3 sequence reads: CASSQGGATYEQYF. CDR3 bases: TGTGCCAGCAGCCAAGGAGGGGCCACCTACGAGCAGTACTTC. This chain joins TRBV4-2 and TRBJ2-7; perhaps D is TRBD1 or TRBD2 (5 bases each). CDR3 length: 14 amino acids. Deletions cut 1 base from V and 2 bases from J, with 9 bases between. The germline V gene has CDR1 LGHNA and CDR2 YNFKEQ.

The rearrangement joins TRBV5-5 to TRBJ1-6, with D possibly matching TRBD1 (6 bases). Germline CDR1 reads SGHKS; CDR2 reads YYEKEE (reference sequence). With 6 bases removed from V and 6 bases from J, the gap between germline ends came to 22 bases. The length of the CDR3 is 17 residues. The CDR3 DNA reads TGTGCCAGCAACGTGAATTTTAAAGGGGGATTTAATTCACCCCTCCACTTT. Translation: CASNVNFKGGFNSPLHF.

The chain carries TRBV29-1 and TRBJ2-5; D is possibly TRBD1 (5 bases). This CDR3 is built from 13 residues. The V end lost 3 bases, the J end lost 0 bases, and 8 bases lay between the germline ends. Germline CDR1 and CDR2: SQVTM and ANQGSEA. CDR3 residues: CSVDTGNQETQYF. The DNA for the CDR3 is TGCAGCGTTGATACAGGAAACCAAGAGACCCAGTACTTC.

This rearrangement joins TRBV7-2 to TRBJ1-5; D may be TRBD1 (6 bases). Germline loops: CDR1 SGHTA, CDR2 FQGNSA. The CDR3 runs 14 residues. The V end was cut by 2 bases, the J end by 3 bases, with 8 bases between. CDR3 coding DNA: TGTGCCAGCAGCTTAACAGGGATCAATCAGCCCCAGCATTTT. It yields the protein CASSLTGINQPQHF.

The genes are TRBV27 and TRBJ1-5; TRBD1 matches 8 bases. Germline-derived CDR1 and CDR2 are MNHEY and SMNVEV (reference sequence). V dropped 7 bases and J dropped 3; count of bases not matched to a gene: 14. The CDR3 has 17 residues. The DNA for the CDR3 is TGTGCCAGCACCCTAGGACAGGGAGAGAGGGACAATCAGCCCCAGCATTTT. It is translated as CASTLGQGERDNQPQHF.

The chain recombines TRBV4-2 with TRBJ2-1; possible D gene TRBD2, 5 bases. The CDR3 contains 19 residues. Germline V CDR1 and CDR2: LGHNA, YNFKEQ. Trimming pared 0 bases from V and 0 bases from J, leaving 18 bases between. The CDR3, as DNA: TGTGCCAGCAGCCAAGAATTGGGCGGGCTCCAGAGCTCCTACAATGAGCAGTTCTTC. It translates to CASSQELGGLQSSYNEQFF.

The chain uses TRBV21-1 and TRBJ2-1; the table's D gene call, TRBD2, was not cross checked with the DNA. TRBV21-1 is classified as a pseudogene. This CDR3 spans 16 amino acids. CDR3 nucleotide sequence: TGTGCCAGCAGCAAAGTGGCGGGGGCTTTTATGAATGAGCAGTTCTTC. Its translation: CASSKVAGAFMNEQFF.

The rearrangement joins TRBV5-1 to TRBJ2-1; D not certain. CDR1 and CDR2 from the germline V gene are SGHRS and YFSETQ. V was cut by 2 bases and J by 5 bases, with 8 bases left in between. This CDR3 is built from 13 residues. For the CDR3, the DNA is TGCGCCAGCAGCTTAATAACGGACAATGAGCAGTTCTTC. It is translated as CASSLITDNEQFF. Based on the CDR3 plus reference TRBV5-1 and TRBJ2-1, the full variable domain is KAGVTQTPRYLIKTRGQQVTLSCSPISGHRSVSWYQQTPGQGLQFLFEYFSETQRNKGNFPGRFSGRQFSNSRSEMNVSTLELGDSALYLCASSLITDNEQFFGPGTRLTVL.

The CDR3 spells CASSLWDRGETQYF. Written as DNA, the CDR3 is TGTGCCAGCAGCCTGTGGGACAGAGGAGAGACCCAGTACTTC. The V and J genes are TRBV9 and TRBJ2-5; 7 nucleotides align to TRBD1. The CDR3 is made up of 14 amino acids. The germline V gene has CDR1 SGDLS and CDR2 YYNGEE. Trimming at V came to 4 bases and at J to 4 bases, leaving 7 bases not matched to a gene.